One and the same sample provided the 10 T cell receptor beta chains below, sequenced in a study of molecular identifiers for immune sequencing clone quantification (dated by TCRdb to between 2017 and 2018). Receptor libraries were prepared by PCR. This sample was sequenced with an Illumina HiSeq 4000. TCRdb cleaned the public reads at Q25 with fastp, built clones with MiXCR and kept in-frame beta chains. Each record represents a unique CDR3 protein, reported with the most common genes and DNA among its rows. This sample gives 400,000 to 600,000 distinct CDR3 sequences in total; 20% to 25% of them show up just once. The ten largest clones capture approximately 0.8% of the sample. The sample taken for sequencing was naive CD8+ T cells from blood, with Jurkat cell RNA spiked in. Per the publication, the cell subset or site label means: FACS-sorted CD8+CD4-CCR7+CD45RA+ naive T cells. These receptors all come from a human donor in good health. Some libraries in this study had Jurkat cell RNA spiked in.

This clonotype was detected ten times or more. The V gene is TRBV4-1, the J gene TRBJ1-1; D call uncertain. Germline V lookup: CDR1 MGHRA, CDR2 YSYEKL. The CDR3 is made up of 16 amino acids. V lost 0 bases and J 1 base, leaving 12 bases between the germline ends. The CDR3 DNA is TGCGCCAGCAGCCAAGATCGTGGCCAGCCGAACACTGAAGCTTTCTTT. Translating it yields CASSQDRGQPNTEAFF.

About this clonotype itself: A junction boundary mismatches the germline segment, possibly from a read error. The rearrangement uses TRBV7-8 and TRBJ2-1; 9 bases are shared with TRBD2. The germline gives CDR1 SGHVS, CDR2 FQNEAQ. The CDR3 has 15 amino acids. Here the CDR3 reads CATSRIAGEHNEQFF. The CDR3 DNA is TGTGCCACCAGCCGAATAGCGGGGGAACACAATGAGCAGTTCTTC.

Turning to this clonotype: A much larger clone lies one base from this, so it may be a read error. The genes are TRBV19 and TRBJ2-7; TRBD2 agrees at 8 bases. This CDR3 spans 14 amino acids. Germline V gene sequence: CDR1 LNHDA, CDR2 SQIVND (reference sequence). This CDR3 is CACSTAGASYEQYF. Here the CDR3 DNA reads TGTGCCTGTAGTACAGCGGGGGCCTCCTACGAGCAGTACTTC.

This clonotype was observed a handful of times. The gene calls are TRBV7-9 and TRBJ2-2; TRBD2 matches at 7 bases. Germline V gives CDR1 SEHNR, CDR2 FQNEAQ (reference sequence). V trimming: 5 bases; J trimming: 1 base; junction bases outside the gene matches: 16. This CDR3 contains 19 residues. CDR3 coding DNA: TGTGCCAGCAGCCTCGTGGGAGGGACTTCTAGCGGGAACACCGGGGAGCTGTTTTTT. Amino acids: CASSLVGGTSSGNTGELFF.

In this sample, this clonotype turned up many times. The chain employs TRBV4-2 and TRBJ2-1; 13 nucleotides agree with TRBD2. The CDR3 contains 17 residues. Germline CDR1 is LGHNA and CDR2 is YNFKEQ. Trimming cost V 1 base and J 8 bases; bases outside gene matches: 8. The CDR3 is CASSQVAEGLAGYEQFF. Written as DNA, the CDR3 is TGTGCCAGCAGCCAAGTAGCTGAGGGACTAGCGGGATATGAGCAGTTCTTC.

This sequence joins TRBV6-2 or TRBV6-3 and TRBJ2-7; 7 nucleotides agree with TRBD2. Germline CDR1 is MNHEY and CDR2 is SVGEGT. Trimming cost V 8 bases and J 1 base; bases outside gene matches: 8. The CDR3 has 14 amino acids. The CDR3 reads CASLLRAGSYEQYF. DNA for the CDR3: TGTGCCAGCCTCCTACGAGCGGGGTCCTACGAGCAGTACTTC.

Concerning this clonotype: A read error may be the cause here, since a much bigger clone is one base away. The chain combines TRBV12-3 or TRBV12-4 with TRBJ1-1, with no clear D. CDR3 length equals 13 residues. The CDR3 loop is CASGLHESTEAFF. The CDR3 DNA reads as TGTGCCAGCGGTTTACATGAGAGCACTGAAGCTTTCTTT.

This chain connects TRBV7-7 to TRBJ2-3; the D call may be TRBD1 or TRBD2 (5 bases each). CDR1 and CDR2 from the germline V gene are SSHAT and FNYEAQ (reference sequence). The CDR3 consists of 15 residues. V lost 5 bases, J lost 5 bases, and 17 bases lay in between. The DNA for the CDR3 is TGTGCCAGCAGCCCTGGGACCTCTCGAGGAGATACGCAGTATTTT. Translating it yields CASSPGTSRGDTQYF.

The chain links TRBV27 to TRBJ2-2; 7 nucleotides line up with TRBD2. Germline CDR1 reads MNHEY; CDR2 reads SMNVEV (reference sequence). This CDR3 has 15 amino acids. V shed 6 bases and J 4 bases; nucleotides not matched to a gene: 8. The CDR3 DNA follows: TGTGCCAGCAGCATACTAGCGCGATTCACCGGGGAGCTGTTTTTT. As protein: CASSILARFTGELFF.

This clonotype showed up many times. The CDR3 here is CASSQDRTGDYNEQFF. The CDR3, as DNA: TGCGCCAGCAGCCAAGACAGGACAGGGGACTACAATGAGCAGTTCTTC. The chain uses TRBV4-3 and TRBJ2-1; 9 nucleotides line up with TRBD1. V trimming: 0 bases; J trimming: 3 bases; junction bases outside the gene matches: 3. The CDR3 covers 16 residues. The germline V gene encodes CDR1 LGHNA and CDR2 YSLEER.